This T cell receptor beta chain was found in a study of long-term antiretroviral therapy in people with HIV. Version v3.0 of the immunoSEQ assay ran at survey level. Clones were sequenced by immunoSEQ multiplex PCR, and TCRdb holds only the in-frame ones, with some missing. The sample gives 5,500 to 7,000 clones, around four fifths of which show up once; around 16% is in the top ten. Germline CDR1 reads SGHRS; CDR2 reads YFSETQ. The CDR3 consists of 14 residues. Trimming removed 3 bases at V and 3 bases at J, with 13 bases between. The chain combines TRBV5-1 with TRBJ2-7; tentatively, D is TRBD2 (5 bases). The source material was unsorted PBMCs, sampled 0.5 years before starting antiretroviral therapy. This sequence originates from a man aged 35-49 years with HIV. CDR3 residues: CASSWTPGDYEQYF. In DNA form, the CDR3 reads TGCGCCAGCAGCTGGACTCCCGGCGACTACGAGCAGTACTTC.